This T cell receptor (beta chain) was recovered during a study of post-analysis software for immune sequencing data. Unique molecular identifiers were carried by the TCR beta cDNA libraries. TCRdb ran MiXCR on the PCR reads and lists one entry per CDR3 protein. The data show around 770,000 distinct CDR3 sequences, about 43% seen once. Points on this clonotype: The antigen is undetermined.

The CDR3 sequence is 15 residues long. J was trimmed by 6 bases and V by 0 bases; bases with no gene match: 4. The germline gives CDR1 MNHEY, CDR2 SVGAGI. Overall study results and limits: In patients, TRBV5-6, TRBV5-1 and TRBV20-1 belonged to five or six TRBV segments found more frequently than in controls.

The receptor was isolated from a girl under 18 with multiple sclerosis. J is TRBJ1-4 and V is TRBV6-5; 7 nucleotides line up with TRBD1. The sample was blood. The CDR3 DNA reads as TGTGCCAGCAGTTACTCGACAGGGATTCATGAAAAACTGTTTTTT. This sequence encodes CASSYSTGIHEKLFF.